This T cell receptor (beta chain) originates from a study of cytomegalovirus exposure and HLA in healthy donors. Overall study: Genotyping of roughly 400 donors showed that about 83% belonged to the Caucasian-associated ancestry cluster.

General observations from the study: CMV serostatus was the sole immune exposure information available. TCR beta V- and J-gene trimming was later associated with a missense DCLRE1C variant.

In regard to this clone: Its specificity is unknown.

V trimming: 4 bases; J trimming: 8 bases; junction bases outside the gene matches: 3. CDR3 length: 13 amino acids. Germline V gene data show CDR1 as SGHDT and CDR2 as YYEEEE. The PCR made use of 60 Vbeta and 13 Jbeta primers. Method: immunoSEQ multiplex PCR; TCRdb's copy keeps in-frame clones and lacks some. Of roughly 100,000 clones in the sample, around 86% are singletons; the top ten hold about 6.9%. J is TRBJ1-4 and V is TRBV5-6, with 9 positions matching TRBD1. Material: PBMCs. This receptor was obtained from a man younger than 40 in good health and CMV-seropositive. The CDR3 protein is CASSGGTGEKLFF. CDR3 coding DNA: TGTGCCAGCAGCGGTGGGACAGGGGAAAAACTGTTTTTT.